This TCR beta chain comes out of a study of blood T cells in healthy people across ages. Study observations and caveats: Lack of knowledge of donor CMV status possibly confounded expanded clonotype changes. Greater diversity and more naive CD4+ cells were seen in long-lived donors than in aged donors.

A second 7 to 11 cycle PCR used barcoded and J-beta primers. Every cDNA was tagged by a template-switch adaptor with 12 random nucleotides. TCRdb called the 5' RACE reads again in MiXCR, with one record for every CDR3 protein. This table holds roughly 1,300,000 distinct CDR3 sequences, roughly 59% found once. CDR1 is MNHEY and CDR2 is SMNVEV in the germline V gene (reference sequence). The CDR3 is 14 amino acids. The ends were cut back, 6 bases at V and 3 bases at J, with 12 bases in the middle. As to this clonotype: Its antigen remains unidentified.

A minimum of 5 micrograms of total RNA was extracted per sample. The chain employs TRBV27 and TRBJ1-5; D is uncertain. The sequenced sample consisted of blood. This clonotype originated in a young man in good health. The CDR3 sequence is CASSPDGFNQPQHF. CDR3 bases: TGTGCCAGCAGCCCGGACGGATTCAATCAGCCCCAGCATTTT.